One TCR beta chain is described in this entry. Its antigen is as yet unknown. The source of the sample is a study of T-cell reconstitution after alpha-beta-depleted transplantation in children. Unique molecular identifiers were used in preparing the TCRbeta library. TCRdb used MiXCR to reprocess the PCR reads, holding one entry per CDR3 protein. The sample has fewer than 35,000 distinct CDR3 sequences; 5.5% to 7.5% are singletons. Whole-study findings and limits: It was newly produced T cells that mostly accounted for T-cell counts and diversity one year after transplant.

This CDR3 contains 19 residues. From germline, CDR1 is DFQATT and CDR2 SNEGSKA (reference sequence). This specimen was PBMCs, mostly from graft donor cells, taken 180 days after TCRalphabeta/CD19-depleted stem cell transplant. This TCR came from a male patient between 5 and 17 years old who had a stem cell transplant for acute myeloid leukemia, so the T cells may come from the graft donor. This rearrangement joins TRBV20-1 to TRBJ1-5, with a tentative D call TRBD1 (6 bases). The CDR3 bases are TGCAGGGCCTTAGCTGGGGGCAGCGGCGGGTTCTATAGCAATCAGCCCCAGCATTTT. It translates to CRALAGGSGGFYSNQPQHF.